This is a list of T cell receptor beta chains from one sample in a study of molecular identifiers for immune sequencing clone quantification. TCRdb processed the PCR reads anew with MiXCR; each CDR3 protein has one entry. Of approximately 100,000 distinct CDR3 sequences in the sample, roughly a third were seen once. The sample comprised naive CD8+ T cells from blood, with Jurkat cell RNA spiked in. These receptors originate from a human donor in good health. Some libraries in this study had Jurkat cell RNA spiked in. CDR3s include the opening cysteine and the closing phenylalanine or tryptophan. Fields, in order: CDR3 DNA, CDR3 protein, V gene, clone size, D gene, J gene. D genes are given only for firm matches. A row's size may be missing; if present it is once, few, many or a size class.

CDR3nt: TGTGCCAGCAGCCAAGCCCGGGTCTCTAGGAACGCTGAAGCTTTCTTT
CDR3aa: CASSQARVSRNAEAFF
v_gene: TRBV3-1
abundance: once
d_gene: -
j_gene: TRBJ1-1

CDR3nt: TGTGCCAGCAGCAGAAGACCAGGAGAGACCCAGTACTTC
CDR3aa: CASSRRPGETQYF
v_gene: TRBV11-3
abundance: few
d_gene: -
j_gene: TRBJ2-5

CDR3nt: TGTGCCACCAGCCTTAGTGGACCGGATGAAGCTTTCTTT
CDR3aa: CATSLSGPDEAFF
v_gene: TRBV15
abundance: few
d_gene: -
j_gene: TRBJ1-1

CDR3nt: TGCAGCGTTGAATCGGTCAGAAGCTATGGCTACACCTTC
CDR3aa: CSVESVRSYGYTF
v_gene: TRBV29-1
abundance: few
d_gene: -
j_gene: TRBJ1-2

CDR3nt: TGTGCCAGCAGCCCTGAAGCGGGAGTTTGGGCAGATACGCAGTATTTT
CDR3aa: CASSPEAGVWADTQYF
v_gene: TRBV28
abundance: many
d_gene: TRBD2
j_gene: TRBJ2-3

CDR3nt: TGTGCCAGCAGCTTATACCGGGACGGCCCCGGGGAGCTGATTTTT
CDR3aa: CASSLYRDGPGELIF
v_gene: TRBV7-2
abundance: -
d_gene: -
j_gene: TRBJ2-2

CDR3nt: TGTGCCAGCGGGGGCACCCGGACAATCCTAAATCAGCCCCAGCATTTT
CDR3aa: CASGGTRTILNQPQHF
v_gene: TRBV2
abundance: many
d_gene: -
j_gene: TRBJ1-5

CDR3nt: TGTGCCAGCAGTTTAGGGGGGTCTCAGCCCCAGCATTTT
CDR3aa: CASSLGGSQPQHF
v_gene: TRBV12-3/TRBV12-4
abundance: many
d_gene: -
j_gene: TRBJ1-5

CDR3nt: TGTGCCAGCAGTTCCAGGAGCCTCTACGAGCAGTACTTC
CDR3aa: CASSSRSLYEQYF
v_gene: TRBV27
abundance: -
d_gene: -
j_gene: TRBJ2-7

CDR3nt: TGTGCCAGCAGTTCGCTCGGGGGAGTGTACGAGCAGTACTTC
CDR3aa: CASSSLGGVYEQYF
v_gene: TRBV28
abundance: few
d_gene: -
j_gene: TRBJ2-7

CDR3nt: TGTGCCAGCAGTTTAAGAAGGGGGGTGGAAGACTTC
CDR3aa: CASSLRRGVEDF
v_gene: TRBV12-3/TRBV12-4
abundance: many
d_gene: -
j_gene: TRBJ2-7

CDR3nt: TGTGCCAGCAGCCCCGACTGGGGACAACAAGAGACCCAGTACTTC
CDR3aa: CASSPDWGQQETQYF
v_gene: TRBV13
abundance: many
d_gene: -
j_gene: TRBJ2-5

CDR3nt: TGCAGCGTACCGGGACTAGCGGGACTCAATGAGCAGTTCTTC
CDR3aa: CSVPGLAGLNEQFF
v_gene: TRBV29-1
abundance: -
d_gene: TRBD2
j_gene: TRBJ2-1

CDR3nt: TGTGCCAGCAGCTTACCCAAACTAGCGGGAGGGAACACCGGGGAGCTGATTTTT
CDR3aa: CASSLPKLAGGNTGELIF
v_gene: TRBV7-2
abundance: once
d_gene: TRBD2
j_gene: TRBJ2-2

CDR3nt: TGTGCCAGTACCACAGGGGGGTCGAACGGGGAGCTGTTTTTT
CDR3aa: CASTTGGSNGELFF
v_gene: TRBV19
abundance: many
d_gene: TRBD1
j_gene: TRBJ2-2

CDR3nt: TGCGCCAGCAGCTTGGTTTTTTCCAGGCTTGACTCCTACGAGCAGTACTTC
CDR3aa: CASSLVFSRLDSYEQYF
v_gene: TRBV5-1
abundance: -
d_gene: -
j_gene: TRBJ2-7

CDR3nt: TGTGCCAGCAGCTCCGGAGGAGCGGTCACGTACTTC
CDR3aa: CASSSGGAVTYF
v_gene: TRBV7-2
abundance: many
d_gene: -
j_gene: TRBJ2-7

CDR3nt: TGTGCCAGCAGCTTAGGGGGGCCGGAGCAGTACTTC
CDR3aa: CASSLGGPEQYF
v_gene: TRBV13
abundance: many
d_gene: -
j_gene: TRBJ2-7